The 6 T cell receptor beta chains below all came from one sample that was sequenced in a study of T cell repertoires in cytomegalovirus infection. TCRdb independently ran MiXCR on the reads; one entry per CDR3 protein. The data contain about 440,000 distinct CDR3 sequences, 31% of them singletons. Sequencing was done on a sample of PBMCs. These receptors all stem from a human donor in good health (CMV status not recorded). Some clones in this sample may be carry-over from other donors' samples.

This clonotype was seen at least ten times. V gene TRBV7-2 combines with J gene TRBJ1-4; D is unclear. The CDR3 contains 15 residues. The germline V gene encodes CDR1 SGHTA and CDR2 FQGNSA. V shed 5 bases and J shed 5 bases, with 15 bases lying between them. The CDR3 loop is CASSPRGHPNEKLFF. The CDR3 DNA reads TGTGCCAGCAGCCCCCGAGGGCATCCCAATGAAAAACTGTTTTTT.

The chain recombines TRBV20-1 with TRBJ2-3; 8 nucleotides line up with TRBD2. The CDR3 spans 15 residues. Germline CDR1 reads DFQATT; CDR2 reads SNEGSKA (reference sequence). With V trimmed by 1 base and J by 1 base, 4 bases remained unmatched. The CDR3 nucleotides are TGCAGTGCTAGAGGAGCGACTAGCGGCACAGATACGCAGTATTTT. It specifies CSARGATSGTDTQYF.

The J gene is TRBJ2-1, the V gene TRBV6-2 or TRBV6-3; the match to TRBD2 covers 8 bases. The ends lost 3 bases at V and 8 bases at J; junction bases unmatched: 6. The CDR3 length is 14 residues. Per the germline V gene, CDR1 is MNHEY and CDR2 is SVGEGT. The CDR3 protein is CASSYAGGAYEQFF. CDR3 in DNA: TGTGCCAGCAGTTATGCGGGGGGCGCCTATGAGCAGTTCTTC.

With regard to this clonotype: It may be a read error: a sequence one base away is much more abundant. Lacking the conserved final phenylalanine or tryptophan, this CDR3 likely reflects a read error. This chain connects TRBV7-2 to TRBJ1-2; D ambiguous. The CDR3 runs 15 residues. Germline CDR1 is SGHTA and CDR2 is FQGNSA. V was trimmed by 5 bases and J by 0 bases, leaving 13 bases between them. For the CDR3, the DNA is TGTGCCAGCAGCCAAGAAGCTATAGCTAACTATGGCTACACCTTG. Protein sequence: CASSQEAIANYGYTL.

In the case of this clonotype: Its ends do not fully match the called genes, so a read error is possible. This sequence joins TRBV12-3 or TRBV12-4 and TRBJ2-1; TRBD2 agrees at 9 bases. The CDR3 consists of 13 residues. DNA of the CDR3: TGTGCCAGCAGTCTAGCGGGGATAAATGAGCAGTTCTTC. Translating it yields CASSLAGINEQFF.

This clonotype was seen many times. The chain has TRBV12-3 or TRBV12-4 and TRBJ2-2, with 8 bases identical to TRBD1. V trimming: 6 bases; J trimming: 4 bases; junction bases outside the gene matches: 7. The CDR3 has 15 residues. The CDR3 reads CASRTGTGLTGELFF. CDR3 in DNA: TGTGCCAGCAGGACCGGGACAGGACTCACCGGGGAGCTGTTTTTT.